This entry is about one TCR beta chain. The antigen remains undetermined. Using a J-beta primer mix together with a sample-barcoded 5' primer, a second PCR was run for roughly 6 to 12 cycles. TCRdb independently ran MiXCR on the 5' RACE reads; one entry per CDR3 protein. The sample lists 650,000 to 1,000,000 distinct CDR3 sequences, 30% to 45% occurring once. Per the germline V gene, CDR1 is SNHLY and CDR2 is FYNNEI. The CDR3 spans 16 residues. The ends lost 3 bases at V and 2 bases at J; junction bases unmatched: 8. Drawing of peripheral blood yielded 8.5 to 10 milliliters from each donor. This sample was taken from a study of blood T cells in healthy people across ages. Study findings and constraints: As naive T cell percentage varied, TCR beta diversity correlated strongly with it.

This TCR was recovered from a man in his late teens or twenties in good health. The sequenced sample was blood. This chain joins TRBV2 and TRBJ2-3; 7 bases match TRBD2. As DNA, the CDR3 is TGTGCCAGCAGTGAGCCGACGGGGGGACTCACAGATACGCAGTATTTT. Protein: CASSEPTGGLTDTQYF.